This T cell receptor (beta chain) is from a study of T cells after yellow fever vaccination. Via MiXCR, TCRdb re-called the 5' RACE reads, giving one row per CDR3 protein. The sample carries a few hundred thousand distinct CDR3 sequences, approximately 16% recorded once. This clonotype was seen more than once but under ten times. Antigen: not known. Findings and limits, study-wide: Of the clonotypes, a small share occurred in both CD4 and CD8 compartments. Reappearance after the booster was seen for most primary-vaccination clones, at more than 95% CD4 and 75% to 90% CD8. When the response was secondary, it was weaker but reached its peak faster, day 5 versus 15. High-abundance clonotypes from the bulk population could contaminate FACS-sorted repertoires.

Germline CDR1 reads MNHEY; CDR2 reads SVGEGT. Trimming removed 4 bases at V and 0 bases at J, with 15 bases between. The CDR3 totals 16 residues. The sample here was PBMCs, taken around 5 days after the first yellow fever vaccination. The receptor comes from a man aged 18 to 35 who received the YFV17D yellow fever vaccine. V usage is TRBV6-2 or TRBV6-3 and J usage is TRBJ1-1; D remains unclear. The CDR3: CASSFRELRVNTEAFF. CDR3 nucleotide sequence: TGTGCCAGCAGTTTCCGGGAGCTAAGGGTGAACACTGAAGCTTTCTTT.